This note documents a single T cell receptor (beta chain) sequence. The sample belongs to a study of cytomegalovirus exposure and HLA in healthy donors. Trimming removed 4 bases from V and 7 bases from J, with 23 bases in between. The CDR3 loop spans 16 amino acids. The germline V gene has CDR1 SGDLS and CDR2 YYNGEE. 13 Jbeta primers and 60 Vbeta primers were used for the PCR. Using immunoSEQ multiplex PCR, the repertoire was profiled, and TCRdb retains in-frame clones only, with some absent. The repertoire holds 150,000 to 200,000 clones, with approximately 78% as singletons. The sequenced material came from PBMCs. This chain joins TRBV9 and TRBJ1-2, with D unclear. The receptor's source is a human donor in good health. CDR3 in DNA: TGTGCCAGCAGCCCCTTAGGAGGCGTGGGTGGAGGTGGCTACACCTTC. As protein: CASSPLGGVGGGGYTF. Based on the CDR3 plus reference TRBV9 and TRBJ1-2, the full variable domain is DSGVTQTPKHLITATGQRVTLRCSPRSGDLSVYWYQQSLDQGLQFLIQYYNGEERAKGNILERFSAQQFPDLHSELNLSSLELGDSALYFCASSPLGGVGGGGYTFGSGTRLTVV.